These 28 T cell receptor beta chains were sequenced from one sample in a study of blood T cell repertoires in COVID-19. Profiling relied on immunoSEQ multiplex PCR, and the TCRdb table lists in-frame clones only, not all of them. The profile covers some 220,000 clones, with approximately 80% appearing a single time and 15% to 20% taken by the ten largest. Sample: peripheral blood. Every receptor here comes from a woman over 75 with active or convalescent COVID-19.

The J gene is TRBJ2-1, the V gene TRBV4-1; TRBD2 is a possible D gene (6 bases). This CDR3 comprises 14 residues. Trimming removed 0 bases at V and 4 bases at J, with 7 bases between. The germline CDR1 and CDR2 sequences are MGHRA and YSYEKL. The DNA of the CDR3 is TGCGCCAGCAGCCAAGAGGGGGGATACAATGAGCAGTTCTTC. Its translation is CASSQEGGYNEQFF.

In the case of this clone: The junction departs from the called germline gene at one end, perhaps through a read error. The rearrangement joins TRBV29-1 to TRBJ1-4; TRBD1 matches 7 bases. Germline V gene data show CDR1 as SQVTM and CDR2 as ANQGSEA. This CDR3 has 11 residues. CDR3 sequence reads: CSVEEGRDRLF. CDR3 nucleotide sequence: TGCAGCGTTGAAGAGGGCAGGGACAGACTATTT.

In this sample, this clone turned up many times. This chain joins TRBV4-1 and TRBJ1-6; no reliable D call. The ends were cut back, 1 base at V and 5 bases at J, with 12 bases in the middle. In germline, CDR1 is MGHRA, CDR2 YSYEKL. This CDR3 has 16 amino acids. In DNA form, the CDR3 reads TGCGCCAGCAGCCAAGTACCCGGGTGGAATAATTCACCCCTCCACTTT. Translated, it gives CASSQVPGWNNSPLHF.

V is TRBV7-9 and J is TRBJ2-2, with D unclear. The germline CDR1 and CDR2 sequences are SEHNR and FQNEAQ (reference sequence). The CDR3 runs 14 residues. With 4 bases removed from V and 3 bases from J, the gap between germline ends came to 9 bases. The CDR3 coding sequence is TGTGCCAGCAGCTCTCAGAGGCACACCGGGGAGCTGTTTTTT. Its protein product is CASSSQRHTGELFF.

The CDR3 is CASSLYPGGQGVYEQYF. DNA for the CDR3: TGTGCCAGCAGTTTGTATCCCGGGGGACAGGGCGTGTACGAGCAGTACTTC. The chain is built from TRBV27 and TRBJ2-7, with 9 bases fitting TRBD1. CDR1 is MNHEY and CDR2 is SMNVEV in the germline V gene (reference sequence). The V and J ends lost 3 bases and 4 bases, in that order; junction bases with no gene match: 13. The CDR3 has 17 residues.

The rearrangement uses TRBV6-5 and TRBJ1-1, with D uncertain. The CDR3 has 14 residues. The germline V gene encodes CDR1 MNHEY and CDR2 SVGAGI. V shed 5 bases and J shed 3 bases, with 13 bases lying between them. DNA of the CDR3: TGTGCCAGCAGTCCGACACCCTCGGACACTGAAGCTTTCTTT. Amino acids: CASSPTPSDTEAFF.

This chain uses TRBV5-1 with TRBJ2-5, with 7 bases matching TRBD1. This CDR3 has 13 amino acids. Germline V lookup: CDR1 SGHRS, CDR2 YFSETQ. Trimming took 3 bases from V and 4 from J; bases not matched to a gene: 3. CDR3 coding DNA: TGCGCCAGCAGCTCAGCAGGGGGAGAGACCCAGTACTTC. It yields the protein CASSSAGGETQYF.

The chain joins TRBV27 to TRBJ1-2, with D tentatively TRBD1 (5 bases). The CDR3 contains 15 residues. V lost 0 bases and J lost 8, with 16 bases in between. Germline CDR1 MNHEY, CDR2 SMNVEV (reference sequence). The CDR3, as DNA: TGTGCCAGCAGTTTATCGGGGGGTACCCACGGGGGCTACACCTTC. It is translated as CASSLSGGTHGGYTF.

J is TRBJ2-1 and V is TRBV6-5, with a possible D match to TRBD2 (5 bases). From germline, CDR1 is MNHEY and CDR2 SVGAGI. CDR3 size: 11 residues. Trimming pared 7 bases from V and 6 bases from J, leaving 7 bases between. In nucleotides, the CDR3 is TGTGCCAGCACCGAGGGCAATGAGCAGTTCTTC. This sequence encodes CASTEGNEQFF.

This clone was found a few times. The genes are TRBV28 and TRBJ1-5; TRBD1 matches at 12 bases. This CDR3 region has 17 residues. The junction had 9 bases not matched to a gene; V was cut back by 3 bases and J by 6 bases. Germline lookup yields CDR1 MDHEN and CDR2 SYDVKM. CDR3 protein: CASSLGPRDRGPQPQHF. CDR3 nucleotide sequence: TGTGCCAGCAGTTTGGGTCCCCGGGACAGGGGGCCTCAGCCCCAGCATTTT.

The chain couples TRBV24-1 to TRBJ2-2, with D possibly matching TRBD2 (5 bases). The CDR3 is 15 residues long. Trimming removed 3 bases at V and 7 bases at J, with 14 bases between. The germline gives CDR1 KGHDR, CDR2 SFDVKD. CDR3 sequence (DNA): TGTGCCACCAGTGATCGGGGAGTGCGCGGCGGGGAGCTGTTTTTT. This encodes CATSDRGVRGGELFF.

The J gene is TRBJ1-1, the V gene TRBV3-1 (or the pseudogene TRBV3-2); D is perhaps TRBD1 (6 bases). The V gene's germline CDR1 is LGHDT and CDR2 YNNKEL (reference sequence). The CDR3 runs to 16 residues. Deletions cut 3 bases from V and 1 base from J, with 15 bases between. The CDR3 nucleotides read TGTGCCAGCAGCCAGGTCCTGGGGGGGCCGAACACTGAAGCTTTCTTT. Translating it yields CASSQVLGGPNTEAFF.

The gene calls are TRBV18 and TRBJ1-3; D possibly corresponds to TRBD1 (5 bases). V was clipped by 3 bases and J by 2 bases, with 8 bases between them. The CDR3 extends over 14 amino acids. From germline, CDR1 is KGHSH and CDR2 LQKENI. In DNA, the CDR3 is TGTGCCAGCTCACCCCAGGGCCCTGGAAACACCATATATTTT. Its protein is CASSPQGPGNTIYF.

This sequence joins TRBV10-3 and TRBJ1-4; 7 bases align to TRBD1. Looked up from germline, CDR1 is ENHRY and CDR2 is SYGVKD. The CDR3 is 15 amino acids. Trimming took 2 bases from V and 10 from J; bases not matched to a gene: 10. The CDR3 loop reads CAISEEGPAGGKLFF. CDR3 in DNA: TGTGCCATCAGTGAGGAGGGACCCGCAGGGGGAAAACTGTTTTTT.

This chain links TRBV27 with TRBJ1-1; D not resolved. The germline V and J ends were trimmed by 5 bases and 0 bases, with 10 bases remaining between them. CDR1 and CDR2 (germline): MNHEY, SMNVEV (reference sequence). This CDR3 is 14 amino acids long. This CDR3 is CASSERSMNTEAFF. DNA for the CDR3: TGTGCCAGCAGTGAAAGGAGTATGAACACTGAAGCTTTCTTT.

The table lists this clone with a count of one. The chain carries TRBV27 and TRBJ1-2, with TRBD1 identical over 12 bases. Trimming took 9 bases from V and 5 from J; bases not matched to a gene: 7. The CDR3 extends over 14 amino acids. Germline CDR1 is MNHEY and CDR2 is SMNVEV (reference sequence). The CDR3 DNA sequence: TGTGCCAGTGGGACAGGGGGCAGGGGTTATGGCTACACCTTC. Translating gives CASGTGGRGYGYTF.

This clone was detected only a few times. This CDR3 reads CASSRDRDSGSPLHF. CDR3 DNA: TGTGCCAGCTCACGCGATCGGGATTCGGGTTCACCCCTCCACTTT. This chain joins TRBV18 and TRBJ1-6; no reliable D call. Germline V gene lookup returns CDR1 KGHSH and CDR2 LQKENI. The CDR3 is 15 amino acids. Deletions cut 4 bases from V and 9 bases from J, with 16 bases between.

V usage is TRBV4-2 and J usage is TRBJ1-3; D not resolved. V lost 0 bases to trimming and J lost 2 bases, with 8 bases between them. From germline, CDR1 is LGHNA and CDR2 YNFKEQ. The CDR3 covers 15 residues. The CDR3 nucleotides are TGTGCCAGCAGCCAAGATCTAACAGCTGGAAACACCATATATTTT. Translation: CASSQDLTAGNTIYF.

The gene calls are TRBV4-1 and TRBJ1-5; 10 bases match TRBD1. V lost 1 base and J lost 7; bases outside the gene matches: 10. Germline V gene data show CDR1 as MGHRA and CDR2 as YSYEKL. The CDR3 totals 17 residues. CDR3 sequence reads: CASSQGLRTGGNQPQHF. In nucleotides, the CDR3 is TGCGCCAGCAGCCAAGGGTTAAGGACAGGGGGGAACCAGCCCCAGCATTTT.

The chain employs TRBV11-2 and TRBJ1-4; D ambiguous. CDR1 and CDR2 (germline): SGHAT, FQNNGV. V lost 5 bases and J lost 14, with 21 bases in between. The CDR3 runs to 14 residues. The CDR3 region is CASSPPGVKSRLFF. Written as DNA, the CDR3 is TGTGCCAGCAGCCCGCCCGGGGTCAAATCACGGCTGTTTTTT.

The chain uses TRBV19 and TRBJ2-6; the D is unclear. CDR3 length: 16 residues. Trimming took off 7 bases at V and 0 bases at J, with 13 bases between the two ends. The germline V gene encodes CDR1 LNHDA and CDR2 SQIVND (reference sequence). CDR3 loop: CASTSLISSGANVLTF. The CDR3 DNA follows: TGTGCCAGTACCTCCTTAATTTCCTCTGGGGCCAACGTCCTGACTTTC.

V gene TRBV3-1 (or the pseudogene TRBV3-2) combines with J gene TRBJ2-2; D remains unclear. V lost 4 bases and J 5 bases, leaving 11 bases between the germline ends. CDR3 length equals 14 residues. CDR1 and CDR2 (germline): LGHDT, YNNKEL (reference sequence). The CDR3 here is CASSPPRWTGELFF. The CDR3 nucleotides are TGTGCCAGCAGCCCTCCACGGTGGACCGGGGAGCTGTTTTTT.

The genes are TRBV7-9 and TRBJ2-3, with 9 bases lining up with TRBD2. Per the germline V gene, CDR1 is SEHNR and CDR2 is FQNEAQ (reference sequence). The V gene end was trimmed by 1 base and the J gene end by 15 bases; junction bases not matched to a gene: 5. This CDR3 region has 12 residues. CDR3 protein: CASSLGLAGLYF. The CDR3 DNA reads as TGTGCCAGCAGCTTAGGGCTAGCGGGGCTTTATTTT.

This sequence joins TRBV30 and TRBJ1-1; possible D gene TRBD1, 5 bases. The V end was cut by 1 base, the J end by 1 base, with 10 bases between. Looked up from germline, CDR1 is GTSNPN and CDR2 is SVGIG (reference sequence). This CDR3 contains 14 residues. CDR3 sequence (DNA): TGTGCCTGGAGTGGGGGCCGGTCGAACACTGAAGCTTTCTTT. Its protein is CAWSGGRSNTEAFF.

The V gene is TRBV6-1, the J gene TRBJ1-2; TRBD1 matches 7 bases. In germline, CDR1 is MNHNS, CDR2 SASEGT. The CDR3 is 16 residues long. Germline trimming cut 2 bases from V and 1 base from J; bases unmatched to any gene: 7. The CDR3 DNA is TGTGCCAGCAGTGAAAGGGGACAGTTCTTTAACTATGGCTACACCTTC. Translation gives CASSERGQFFNYGYTF.

CDR3 sequence reads: CASSQDWERSSYEQYF. CDR3 nucleotides: TGTGCCAGCAGCCAAGATTGGGAGCGGAGCTCCTACGAGCAGTACTTC. The J gene is TRBJ2-7, the V gene TRBV3-1 (or the pseudogene TRBV3-2); perhaps TRBD2 as D (5 bases). Trimming shortened V by 0 bases and J by 0 bases, and 12 bases separated the two germline ends. The CDR3 is made up of 16 amino acids. CDR1 and CDR2 (germline): LGHDT, YNNKEL (reference sequence).

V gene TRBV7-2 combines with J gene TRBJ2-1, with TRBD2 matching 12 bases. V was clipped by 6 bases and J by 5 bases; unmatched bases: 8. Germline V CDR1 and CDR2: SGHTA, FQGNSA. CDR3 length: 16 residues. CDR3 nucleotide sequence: TGTGCCAGCAGACTAAGGACTAGCGGGATTAACAATGAGCAGTTCTTC. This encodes CASRLRTSGINNEQFF.

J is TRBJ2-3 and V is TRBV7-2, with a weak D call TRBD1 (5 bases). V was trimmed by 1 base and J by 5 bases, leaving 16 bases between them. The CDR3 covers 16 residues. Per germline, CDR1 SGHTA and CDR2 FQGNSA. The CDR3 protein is CASSLVSKGLRDTQYF. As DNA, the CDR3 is TGTGCCAGCAGCTTAGTGAGTAAGGGGTTAAGAGATACGCAGTATTTT.